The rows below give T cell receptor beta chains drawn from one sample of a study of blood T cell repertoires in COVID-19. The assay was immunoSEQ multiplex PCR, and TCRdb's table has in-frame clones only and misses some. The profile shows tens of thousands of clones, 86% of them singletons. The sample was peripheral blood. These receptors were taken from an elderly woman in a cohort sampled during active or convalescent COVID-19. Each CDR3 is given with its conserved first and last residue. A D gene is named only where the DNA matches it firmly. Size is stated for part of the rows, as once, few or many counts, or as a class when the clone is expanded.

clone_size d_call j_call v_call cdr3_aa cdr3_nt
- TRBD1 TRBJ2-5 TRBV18 CASSPDRGQETQYF TGTGCCAGCTCACCAGACAGGGGGCAAGAGACCCAGTACTTC
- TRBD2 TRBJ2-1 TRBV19 CASSVGTSGVGEQFF TGTGCCAGTAGTGTCGGGACTAGCGGAGTCGGGGAGCAGTTCTTC
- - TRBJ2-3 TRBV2 CASSGDRSPPDTQYF TGTGCCAGCAGTGGCGACCGGAGCCCCCCAGATACGCAGTATTTT
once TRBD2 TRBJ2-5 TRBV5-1 CASSLVRAGEETQYF TGCGCCAGCAGCTTGGTCCGAGCGGGAGAGGAGACCCAGTACTTC
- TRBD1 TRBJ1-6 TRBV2 CASSEGRSGGSPLHF TGTGCCAGCAGTGAAGGGCGCTCAGGGGGTTCACCCCTCCACTTT
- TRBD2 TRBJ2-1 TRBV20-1 CGGSSYNEQFF TGCGGCGGGAGCTCCTACAATGAGCAGTTCTTC
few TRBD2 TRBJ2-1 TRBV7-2 CASSLVGTSGNNEQFF TGTGCCAGCAGCTTAGTCGGGACTAGCGGGAACAATGAGCAGTTCTTC
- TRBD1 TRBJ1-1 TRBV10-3 CAISTGQGVTEAFF TGTGCCATCAGTACAGGACAGGGCGTCACTGAAGCTTTCTTT
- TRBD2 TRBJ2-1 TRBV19 CASSPRGRAYNEQFF TGTGCCAGTAGCCCGCGAGGGAGGGCTTACAATGAGCAGTTCTTC
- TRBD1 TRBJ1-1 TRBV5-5 CASSLMTGDFAEAFF TGTGCCAGCAGCTTAATGACAGGGGATTTCGCTGAAGCTTTCTTT
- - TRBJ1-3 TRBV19 CASSIAPVSGNTIYF TGTGCCAGTAGTATAGCTCCGGTGTCTGGAAACACCATATATTTT
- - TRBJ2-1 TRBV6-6 CASRSTGTPGNEQFF TGTGCCAGCAGGAGTACCGGGACTCCCGGGAATGAGCAGTTCTTC
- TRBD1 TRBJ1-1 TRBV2 CASRGQGGNTEAFF TGTGCCAGCAGGGGACAGGGGGGGAACACTGAAGCTTTCTTT
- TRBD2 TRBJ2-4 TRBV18 CASSPLSTAPGTSGSRGKNIQYF TGTGCCAGCTCACCATTGTCGACAGCACCAGGGACTAGCGGGAGTCGTGGCAAAAACATTCAGTACTTC
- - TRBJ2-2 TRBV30 CAWSPRGGAYYGNTGELFF TGTGCCTGGAGTCCCCGTGGGGGGGCCTACTATGGGAACACCGGGGAGCTGTTTTTT
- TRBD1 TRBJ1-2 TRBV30 CAWSVVRTGGYGYTF TGTGCCTGGAGTGTAGTCCGGACAGGGGGCTATGGCTACACCTTC
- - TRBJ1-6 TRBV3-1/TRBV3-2 CASSPGGTAYNSPLHF TGTGCCAGCAGCCCGGGGGGGACGGCCTATAATTCACCCCTCCACTTT
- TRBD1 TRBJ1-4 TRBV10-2 CASSTGGTNEKLFF TGCGCCAGCAGTACAGGGGGAACTAATGAAAAACTGTTTTTT
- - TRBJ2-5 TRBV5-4 CASSLEARRVETQYF TGTGCCAGCAGCTTGGAGGCCCGCAGGGTAGAGACCCAGTACTTC
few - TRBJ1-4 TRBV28 CASRGGVEKLFF TGTGCCAGCAGGGGAGGGGTGGAAAAACTGTTTTTT
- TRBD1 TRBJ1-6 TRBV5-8 CASSSTGQGYNSPLHF TGTGCCAGCAGCTCAACCGGACAGGGTTACAATTCACCCCTCCACTTT
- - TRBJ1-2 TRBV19 CASSIGGIYGYTF TGTGCCAGTAGTATCGGGGGGATCTATGGCTACACCTTC
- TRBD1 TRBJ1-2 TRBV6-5 CASSYSLGGGGYTF TGTGCCAGCAGTTACTCGCTAGGGGGCGGTGGCTACACCTTC
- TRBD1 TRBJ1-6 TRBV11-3 CASSLGQGVKSPLHF TGTGCCAGCAGCTTGGGACAGGGGGTTAAATCACCCCTCCACTTT
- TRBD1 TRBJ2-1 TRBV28 CASSFGDRGYNEQFF TGTGCCAGCAGTTTTGGGGACAGGGGCTACAATGAGCAGTTCTTC
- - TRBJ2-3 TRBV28 CASSFPARLNQPQYF TGTGCCAGCAGTTTTCCCGCCCGACTCAATCAGCCCCAGTATTTT
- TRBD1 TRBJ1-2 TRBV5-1 CASSWGTGGDYGYTF TGCGCCAGCAGCTGGGGGACAGGGGGCGACTATGGCTACACCTTC
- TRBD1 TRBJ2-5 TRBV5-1 CASSVGTGEIQETQYF TGCGCCAGCAGCGTAGGGACAGGGGAGATTCAAGAGACCCAGTACTTC
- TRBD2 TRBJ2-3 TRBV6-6 CASSYRTSGTDTQYF TGTGCCAGCAGTTACCGGACTAGCGGCACAGATACGCAGTATTTT
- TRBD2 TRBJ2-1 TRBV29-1 CSVPTSGSYNEQFF TGCAGCGTTCCGACTAGCGGCTCCTACAATGAGCAGTTCTTC
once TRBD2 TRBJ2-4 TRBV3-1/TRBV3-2 CASSSGGGKNIQYF TGTGCCAGCAGCTCCGGGGGGGGCAAAAACATTCAGTACTTC
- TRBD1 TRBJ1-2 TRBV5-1 CASSQIGDSGIGYTF TGCGCCAGCAGCCAGATCGGGGACAGTGGAATTGGCTACACCTTC
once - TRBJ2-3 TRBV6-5 CASSLAPSDTQYF TGTGCCAGCTCCCTAGCCCCGTCAGATACGCAGTATTTT
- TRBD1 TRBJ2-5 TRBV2 CASSADRAQETQYF TGTGCCAGCAGTGCCGACAGGGCACAAGAGACCCAGTACTTC
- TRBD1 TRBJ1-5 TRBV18 CASSAITGDSNQPQHF TGTGCCAGCTCAGCTATAACAGGGGACAGCAATCAGCCCCAGCATTTT
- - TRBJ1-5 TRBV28 CASSSGQGNQPQHF TGTGCCAGCAGTTCTGGGCAGGGCAATCAGCCCCAGCATTTT
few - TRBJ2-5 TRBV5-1 CASSLGQGETQYF TGCGCCAGCAGCTTGGGGCAGGGAGAGACCCAGTACTTC
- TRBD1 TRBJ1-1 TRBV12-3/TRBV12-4 CASSRQGAFEAFF TGTGCCAGCAGTCGACAGGGGGCGTTTGAAGCTTTCTTT
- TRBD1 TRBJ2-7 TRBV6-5 CASHPRDRIIYEQYF TGTGCCAGCCACCCCCGGGACAGGATTATCTACGAGCAGTACTTC
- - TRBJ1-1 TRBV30 CASNRELQAFF TGTGCTTCGAACAGGGAACTACAAGCTTTCTTT
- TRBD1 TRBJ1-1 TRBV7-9 CASSHGQGGRMNTEAFF TGTGCCAGCAGCCACGGACAGGGGGGGAGAATGAACACTGAAGCTTTCTTT
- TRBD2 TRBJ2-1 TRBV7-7 CASSLVSSGSHEQFF TGTGCTAGCAGCTTAGTGTCTAGCGGGAGCCATGAGCAGTTCTTC
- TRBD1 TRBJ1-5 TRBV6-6 CASSYRTGQRQPQHF TGTGCCAGCAGTTACAGGACAGGGCAGCGGCAGCCCCAGCATTTT
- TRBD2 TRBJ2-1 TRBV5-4 CASSFTSGSNEQFF TGTGCCAGCAGCTTTACTAGCGGGAGCAATGAGCAGTTCTTC
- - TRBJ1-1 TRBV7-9 CASSAGMNTEAFF TGTGCCAGCAGCGCAGGGATGAACACTGAAGCTTTCTTT